The source of this TCR beta chain is a study of T-cell reconstitution after alpha-beta-depleted transplantation in children (dated by TCRdb to the mid-2010s). Regarding the study in general: Using TCR repertoire profiling, the study quantitatively followed how T-cell immune reconstitution unfolded in children after TCRalphabeta/CD19-depleted allogeneic hematopoietic cell transplantation.

The method was PCR. The reads were generated on an Illumina HiSeq 2500. TCR library preparation used molecular barcoding, with unique molecular identifiers applied to normalize quantification of the TCRbeta repertoire. TCRdb applied fastp at Q25 and MiXCR to the public reads, then kept only in-frame beta chains. Identical CDR3 protein sequences are pooled into one entry, listed with their most common genes and DNA. This sample lists a few hundred thousand distinct CDR3 sequences; under 13% were detected once. Clones ranked in the top ten supply roughly 6% of the sample. The CDR3 goes from the cysteine to the phenylalanine over 13 residues. This entry keeps only the CDR3 DNA: 39 bases, framed from base 1. From V the trimming removes 3 bases and from J it removes 4 bases, while the gene matches leave 1 base of the junction unaccounted for. In the germline V gene (reference sequence), CDR1 corresponds to DFQATT and CDR2 to SNEGSKA.

This clonotype occurred a few times. Its antigen has not been determined. No quality values exist for individual bases; no much larger clone is one base distant. The chain was built from TRBV20-1 and TRBJ2-1, with 9 junctional bases fitting TRBD2. Sequencing was performed on PBMCs from the stem cell graft donor, taken from the stem cell graft. This TCR came from a human donor who donated a stem cell graft to a child with acute myeloid leukemia. In nucleotide form, the sequence is TGCAGTGCTAGGAGCGGGAGGTACAATGAGCAGTTCTTC. Its amino acids are CSARSGRYNEQFF.